This TCR beta chain was identified in a study of response to subunit inactivated influenza vaccine. CDR3 length equals 18 residues. Germline V gene sequence: CDR1 MNHEY, CDR2 SVGAGI. Trimming shortened V by 0 bases and J by 8 bases, and 20 bases separated the two germline ends. A single record per CDR3 protein comes from TCRdb applying MiXCR to the RT-PCR reads. Of roughly 500,000 distinct CDR3 sequences listed, less than 25% are singletons. This sample was also put to use in a study of T cells expressing NK-cell markers. This second study notes: In generating TCR beta cDNA, 5'RACE template switching with UMIs was used. The eight sequenced donors comprised seven who were HCMV-seropositive and one who was seronegative. Researchers report these clonotypes also headed the CD3+CD56-NKG2C+ fraction in four donors.

The TCR comes from a man aged 45-60 years who received an inactivated influenza vaccine. This rearrangement joins TRBV6-5 to TRBJ1-6; D remains ambiguous. Sequences were derived from CD4+ T cells sorted from PBMCs, sampled 11 to 12 days after vaccination. In DNA, the CDR3 is TGTGCCAGCAGTTACTCGATCGAAGGAAGACCTAGGGATTCACCCCTCCACTTT. This translates into CASSYSIEGRPRDSPLHF.